This passage covers 2 T cell receptor beta chains from one sample sequenced in a study of blood T cell repertoires in COVID-19. Here immunoSEQ multiplex PCR was the method, and the copy in TCRdb shows in-frame clones only, minus some. The sample includes about 110,000 clones, about two thirds of them seen just once. What was sequenced was peripheral blood. All receptors come from a human donor with acute or convalescent COVID-19. The donor label of this sample is uncertain.

The chain links TRBV28 to TRBJ1-5; 8 bases are a match to TRBD1. V shed 2 bases and J 6 bases; nucleotides not matched to a gene: 3. Germline CDR1 is MDHEN and CDR2 is SYDVKM. The CDR3 contains 14 residues. The CDR3 is CASSLPDRAQPQHF. In DNA, the CDR3 is TGTGCCAGCAGTTTACCGGACAGGGCTCAGCCCCAGCATTTT.

The sample holds one count of this clone. The chain joins TRBV6-5 to TRBJ1-3; D is uncertain. CDR3 size: 12 residues. The V gene's germline CDR1 is MNHEY and CDR2 SVGAGI. Trimming left V 8 bases short and J 0 bases short, with 5 bases between. CDR3 nucleotide sequence: TGTGCCAGCGTATACTCTGGAAACACCATATATTTT. Amino acids: CASVYSGNTIYF.